The clone carrying this TCR beta chain was counted a single time. Its target is unknown. Profiling relied on immunoSEQ multiplex PCR, and the TCRdb table lists in-frame clones only, not all of them. The sample carries about 150,000 clones, 90% recorded once. CDR3 length: 14 residues. Trimming cost V 5 bases and J 1 base, with 8 bases left between them. Per germline, CDR1 SGHTA and CDR2 FQGNSA. The sample comes from a study of T cell responses to AZD1222 COVID-19 vaccine. The study's findings and limits: Baseline seropositives among AZD1222 recipients totaled only 5 to 7. Scientists sampled the repertoires only once the peak T cell response had passed.

The sample in question was peripheral blood, obtained 28 days after the second AZD1222 dose. The receptor was derived from an adult who received the AZD1222 COVID-19 vaccine. V usage is TRBV7-2 and J usage is TRBJ2-2, with no clear D. The CDR3 DNA reads as TGTGCCAGCAGCCCCCTCGGGAACACCGGGGAGCTGTTTTTT. This codes for CASSPLGNTGELFF.